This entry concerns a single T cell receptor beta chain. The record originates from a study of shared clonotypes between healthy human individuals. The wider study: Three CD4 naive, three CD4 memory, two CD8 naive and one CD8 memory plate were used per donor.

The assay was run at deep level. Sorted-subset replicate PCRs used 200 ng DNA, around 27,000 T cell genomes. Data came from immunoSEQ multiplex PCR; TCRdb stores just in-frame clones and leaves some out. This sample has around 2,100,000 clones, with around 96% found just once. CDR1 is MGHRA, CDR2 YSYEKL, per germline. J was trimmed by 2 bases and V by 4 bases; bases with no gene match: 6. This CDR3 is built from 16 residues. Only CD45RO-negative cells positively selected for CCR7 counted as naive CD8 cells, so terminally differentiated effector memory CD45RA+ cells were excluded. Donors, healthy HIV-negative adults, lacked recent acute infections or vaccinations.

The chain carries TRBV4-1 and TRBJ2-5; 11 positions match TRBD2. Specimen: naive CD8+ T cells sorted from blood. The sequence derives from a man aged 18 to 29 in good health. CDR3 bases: TGCGCCAGCAGCCGTAGCGGGGGGGGAGGACAAGAGACCCAGTACTTC. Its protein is CASSRSGGGGQETQYF.